The 21 T cell receptor beta chains listed next were all sequenced from one sample in a study of blood T cell repertoires in COVID-19. TCRdb's table, derived via immunoSEQ multiplex PCR, lists solely in-frame clones and lacks some. Among a few hundred thousand clones listed, around 87% were seen once. Sequences were obtained from peripheral blood. These receptors came from a woman aged 50 to 60 with acute or convalescent COVID-19.

The chain is built from TRBV25-1 and TRBJ1-4, with D tentatively TRBD1 (5 bases). Germline V gene lookup returns CDR1 MGHDK and CDR2 SYGVNS. The ends were cut back, 3 bases at V and 5 bases at J, with 16 bases in the middle. There are 16 residues in the CDR3. CDR3 residues: CASSDPRQGGNEKLFF. The CDR3 nucleotides read TGTGCCAGCAGTGATCCACGGCAGGGTGGGAATGAAAAACTGTTTTTT.

V is TRBV28 and J is TRBJ1-5; 8 bases are shared with TRBD1. V trimming: 4 bases; J trimming: 7 bases; junction bases outside the gene matches: 6. Germline V gene sequence: CDR1 MDHEN, CDR2 SYDVKM. The CDR3 extends over 14 amino acids. The CDR3 sequence is CASSSPGGVQPQHF. CDR3 in DNA: TGTGCCAGCAGTTCTCCAGGGGGCGTCCAGCCCCAGCATTTT.

This clone was seen only once. This sequence joins TRBV24-1 and TRBJ2-1, with D uncertain. V was clipped by 0 bases and J by 8 bases, with 4 bases between them. CDR3 length equals 12 residues. In germline, CDR1 is KGHDR, CDR2 SFDVKD. CDR3 nucleotides: TGTGCCACCAGTGATTTGCGTGATGAGCAGTTCTTC. This codes for CATSDLRDEQFF.

V usage is TRBV4-2 and J usage is TRBJ1-3; perhaps TRBD1 as D (6 bases). V was pared by 0 bases and J by 3 bases, with 15 bases between. The CDR3 is made up of 17 amino acids. CDR1 is LGHNA, CDR2 YNFKEQ, per germline. The DNA for the CDR3 is TGTGCCAGCAGCCAAGATGACAGGCGAAATAGTGGAAACACCATATATTTT. Encoded protein: CASSQDDRRNSGNTIYF.

In its sample, this clone was seen once. J is TRBJ1-5 and V is TRBV2, with no clear D. The CDR3 covers 15 residues. Trimming shortened V by 0 bases and J by 2 bases, and 8 bases separated the two germline ends. Germline assignment: CDR1 SNHLY and CDR2 FYNNEI. The CDR3 DNA sequence: TGTGCCAGCAGTGAAGCGAGGTCAGGCAATCAGCCCCAGCATTTT. Translated, it gives CASSEARSGNQPQHF.

This chain uses TRBV18 with TRBJ2-7, with TRBD1 identical over 7 bases. Per the germline V gene, CDR1 is KGHSH and CDR2 is LQKENI. The CDR3 extends over 14 amino acids. V lost 3 bases, J lost 3 bases, and 5 bases stayed unmatched. The CDR3 sequence is CASSPGPGGYEQYF. Written as DNA, the CDR3 is TGTGCCAGCTCACCGGGGCCAGGGGGCTACGAGCAGTACTTC.

Comments on this clone: Other DNA sequences in the same sample also yield this CDR3. This chain connects TRBV5-1 to TRBJ1-4, with D unresolved. Germline V gene data show CDR1 as SGHRS and CDR2 as YFSETQ. This CDR3 spans 15 amino acids. V lost 1 base, J lost 0 bases, and 7 bases lay in between. The CDR3 loop reads CASSLTGATNEKLFF. The CDR3 DNA reads as TGCGCCAGCAGCTTGACCGGGGCAACTAATGAAAAACTGTTTTTT.

The rearrangement uses TRBV6-6 and TRBJ1-2, with 8 positions matching TRBD1. Per the germline V gene, CDR1 is MNHNY and CDR2 is SVGAGI (reference sequence). Trimming at V came to 6 bases and at J to 0 bases, leaving 12 bases not matched to a gene. The CDR3 totals 17 residues. DNA of the CDR3: TGTGCCAGCAGGCGACCGGGACAGGAATTTACTAACTATGGCTACACCTTC. Its translation: CASRRPGQEFTNYGYTF.

This chain links TRBV4-3 with TRBJ2-5; 8 nucleotides align to TRBD2. Germline loops: CDR1 LGHNA, CDR2 YSLEER. The CDR3 has 17 amino acids. V trimming: 0 bases; J trimming: 5 bases; junction bases outside the gene matches: 11. The CDR3 protein is CASSQDSSGRAGETQYF. The CDR3 nucleotides read TGCGCCAGCAGCCAAGATTCATCCGGGAGGGCCGGGGAGACCCAGTACTTC.

This chain links TRBV24-1 with TRBJ2-3; D is uncertain. V was clipped by 9 bases and J by 2 bases, with 14 bases between them. The CDR3 spans 14 residues. The germline CDR1 and CDR2 sequences are KGHDR and SFDVKD. The CDR3 spells CATRGGGTTDTQYF. DNA for the CDR3: TGTGCCACCCGCGGTGGCGGCACCACAGATACGCAGTATTTT.

This clone was recorded once. The V call is TRBV18, the J call TRBJ2-5, with D possibly matching TRBD1 (7 bases). CDR3 length: 15 amino acids. Trimming took off 1 base at V and 5 bases at J, with 14 bases between the two ends. From germline, CDR1 is KGHSH and CDR2 LQKENI. CDR3 DNA sequence: TGTGCCAGCTCACCACGCGGGACAGCCATGGAGACCCAGTACTTC. It encodes CASSPRGTAMETQYF.

This chain links TRBV6-6 with TRBJ1-3, with TRBD1 matching over 7 bases. This CDR3 comprises 14 residues. The junction had 3 bases not matched to a gene; V was cut back by 7 bases and J by 0 bases. Germline CDR1 is MNHNY and CDR2 is SVGAGI (reference sequence). The CDR3 here is CASTRDSSGNTIYF. As DNA, the CDR3 is TGTGCCAGCACAAGGGACAGCTCTGGAAACACCATATATTTT.

This clone was detected only once. CDR3 DNA: TGTGCCAGCAGCACGACCACAGGGGAAGGAAGCACTGAAGCTTTCTTT. Translated: CASSTTTGEGSTEAFF. The chain is built from TRBV28 and TRBJ1-1; 7 bases align to TRBD1. Germline CDR1 is MDHEN and CDR2 is SYDVKM. The CDR3 totals 16 residues. The junction had 14 bases not matched to a gene; V was cut back by 6 bases and J by 4 bases. The full variable domain, completed using reference TRBV28 and TRBJ1-1, is DVKVTQSSRYLVKRTGEKVFLECVQDMDHENMFWYRQDPGLGLRLIYFSYDVKMKEKGDIPEGYSVSREKKERFSLILESASTNQTSMYLCASSTTTGEGSTEAFFGQGTRLTVV.

This clone was counted a single time. The chain employs TRBV2 and TRBJ2-7; D gene uncertain. The germline V gene has CDR1 SNHLY and CDR2 FYNNEI. The V end was cut by 4 bases, the J end by 3 bases, with 10 bases between. The CDR3 is made up of 13 amino acids. CDR3 DNA sequence: TGTGCCAGCAGTGGTGTAGGAGACTACGAGCAGTACTTC. Translating it yields CASSGVGDYEQYF. The full variable domain, rest sourced from reference TRBV2 and TRBJ2-7, is EPEVTQTPSHQVTQMGQEVILRCVPISNHLYFYWYRQILGQKVEFLVSFYNNEISEKSEIFDDQFSVERPDGSNFTLKIRSTKLEDSAMYFCASSGVGDYEQYFGPGTRLTVT.

This chain joins TRBV6-1 and TRBJ2-1; 10 positions match TRBD2. Germline-derived CDR1 and CDR2 are MNHNS and SASEGT. The CDR3 loop spans 14 amino acids. V shed 3 bases, J shed 6 bases, and the junction held 2 bases outside the gene matches. The CDR3 DNA reads TGTGCCAGCAGTGACAGCGGGAGGGGCAATGAGCAGTTCTTC. Translated: CASSDSGRGNEQFF.

This chain links TRBV9 with TRBJ1-2; 9 bases are a match to TRBD1. The germline V gene has CDR1 SGDLS and CDR2 YYNGEE. This CDR3 has 16 amino acids. After removal of 0 bases from V and 3 bases from J, the junction contained 6 bases not matched to a gene. CDR3: CASSVAGTGRYYGYTF. The CDR3 coding sequence is TGTGCCAGCAGCGTAGCTGGGACAGGGCGGTACTATGGCTACACCTTC.

The V and J genes are TRBV9 and TRBJ1-3, with D maybe TRBD1 (6 bases). V shed 0 bases and J shed 6 bases, with 10 bases lying between them. The CDR3 extends over 14 amino acids. The V gene's germline CDR1 is SGDLS and CDR2 YYNGEE. The CDR3 loop reads CASSVEQGTNTIYF. The CDR3 DNA follows: TGTGCCAGCAGCGTAGAGCAGGGGACAAACACCATATATTTT. Full variable domain (remainder filled in from reference TRBV9 and TRBJ1-3): DSGVTQTPKHLITATGQRVTLRCSPRSGDLSVYWYQQSLDQGLQFLIQYYNGEERAKGNILERFSAQQFPDLHSELNLSSLELGDSALYFCASSVEQGTNTIYFGEGSWLTVV.

This sequence joins TRBV10-3 and TRBJ1-2; the D is unclear. Trimming cost V 2 bases and J 7 bases, with 8 bases left between them. The CDR3 has 12 residues. The germline gives CDR1 ENHRY, CDR2 SYGVKD. CDR3 protein: CAISEPVAGYTF. The CDR3 bases are TGTGCCATCAGTGAGCCGGTCGCTGGCTACACCTTC.

The chain recombines TRBV9 with TRBJ2-2, with D maybe TRBD2 (6 bases). Trimming left V 3 bases short and J 0 bases short, with 9 bases between. Germline V CDR1 and CDR2: SGDLS, YYNGEE. The CDR3 sequence is 15 residues long. The DNA for the CDR3 is TGTGCCAGCAGCGGAGTAGCGGCGAACACCGGGGAGCTGTTTTTT. Its protein is CASSGVAANTGELFF.

V gene TRBV2 combines with J gene TRBJ1-1, with unresolved D. CDR1 is SNHLY and CDR2 is FYNNEI in the germline V gene. This CDR3 has 13 amino acids. V lost 8 bases and J 6 bases, leaving 16 bases between the germline ends. CDR3 region: CASRVYETAEAFF. The CDR3 bases are TGTGCCAGCCGTGTGTATGAAACAGCTGAAGCTTTCTTT.

This clone showed up just once. The chain carries TRBV10-3 and TRBJ2-3; 7 nucleotides align to TRBD1. Germline values: CDR1 ENHRY, CDR2 SYGVKD. This CDR3 region has 14 residues. After removal of 10 bases from V and 3 bases from J, the junction contained 10 bases not matched to a gene. CDR3 loop: CATATGLGTDTQYF. CDR3 DNA: TGTGCCACCGCGACAGGGTTGGGGACAGATACGCAGTATTTT.